The 21 T cell receptor beta chains below come from one sample, sequenced in a study of T cells after yellow fever vaccination (dated by TCRdb to 2018 to 2020). The library was produced with 5' RACE. The instrument given in TCRdb is Illumina HiSeq 2500. TCRdb reworked the public reads: Q25 trimming with fastp, MiXCR clone assembly, productive beta chains retained. CDR3 protein sequences are deduplicated, and each keeps its most common genes and DNA. Here the sample has 300,000 or so distinct CDR3 sequences; approximately 8% occur a single time. 17% of the sample is held by the ten biggest clonotypes. The sample's treatment or condition, from its label and the paper: live attenuated yellow fever vaccine strain. The material was PBMCs, obtained roughly 45 days after the first yellow fever vaccination. The receptors come from a man aged 18 to 30 who received the YFV17D yellow fever vaccine.

The V and J genes are TRBV10-3 and TRBJ1-5, with D possibly being TRBD1 (6 bases). The CDR3 spans 13 residues. Germline CDR1 reads ENHRY; CDR2 reads SYGVKD. Trimming took off 4 bases at V and 5 bases at J, with 9 bases between the two ends. DNA for the CDR3: TGTGCCATCAGTGCAGGGGAGGATCAGCCCCAGCATTTT. This codes for CAISAGEDQPQHF.

The V call is TRBV5-4, the J call TRBJ1-2; D gene ambiguous. The germline V gene encodes CDR1 SGHNT and CDR2 YYREEE (reference sequence). V was trimmed by 9 bases and J by 1 base, leaving 13 bases between them. The CDR3 spans 13 residues. The CDR3 coding sequence is TGTGCCATTACGACCGCTAATAACTATGGCTACACCTTC. Protein: CAITTANNYGYTF.

V gene TRBV12-3 or TRBV12-4 combines with J gene TRBJ2-1, with 14 bases lining up with TRBD2. Germline trimming cut 3 bases from V and 0 bases from J; bases unmatched to any gene: 4. The CDR3 covers 18 residues. CDR3: CASSFGTSGGSSYNEQFF. The CDR3 DNA is TGTGCCAGCAGTTTTGGGACTAGCGGGGGTAGCTCCTACAATGAGCAGTTCTTC.

There are many counts of this clonotype. The rearrangement links TRBV5-1 to TRBJ1-1, with a tentative D call TRBD1 (6 bases). The CDR3 is made up of 14 amino acids. Germline values: CDR1 SGHRS, CDR2 YFSETQ. V was pared by 2 bases and J by 6 bases, with 14 bases between. The CDR3 here is CASSFSGAGSEAFF. The CDR3 coding sequence is TGCGCCAGCAGCTTTTCGGGGGCCGGGTCTGAAGCTTTCTTT.

The sample holds a few counts of this clonotype. This sequence joins TRBV6-2 or TRBV6-3 and TRBJ2-3; D is ambiguous. V lost 6 bases and J 6 bases, leaving 10 bases between the germline ends. The length of the CDR3 is 12 residues. Germline V lookup: CDR1 MNHEY, CDR2 SVGEGT. CDR3 in DNA: TGTGCCAGCAGCCAGCTGGTTGATACGCAGTATTTT. It encodes CASSQLVDTQYF.

This chain joins TRBV6-6 and TRBJ1-1, with D possibly TRBD1 on 5 matching bases. From germline, CDR1 is MNHNY and CDR2 SVGAGI (reference sequence). The CDR3 runs to 13 residues. With 2 bases removed from V and 6 bases from J, the gap between germline ends came to 10 bases. The DNA of the CDR3 is TGTGCCAGCAGTTACGGGGGTTCCCCTGAAGCTTTCTTT. Its protein product is CASSYGGSPEAFF.

The CDR3: CASSQLYSNQPQHF. In DNA, the CDR3 is TGCGCCAGCAGCCAGCTGTATAGCAATCAGCCCCAGCATTTT. V usage is TRBV4-1 and J usage is TRBJ1-5, with D uncertain. The length of the CDR3 is 14 residues. V lost 3 bases and J lost 0, with 6 bases in between. CDR1 and CDR2 from the germline V gene are MGHRA and YSYEKL.

This clonotype was detected only a few times. The V call is TRBV6-1, the J call TRBJ2-2; possibly TRBD1 for D (5 bases). The germline V gene has CDR1 MNHNS and CDR2 SASEGT. V was clipped by 1 base and J by 4 bases, with 10 bases between them. The CDR3 covers 15 residues. CDR3 amino acids: CASSEDRLLTGELFF. For the CDR3, the DNA is TGTGCCAGCAGTGAAGACAGGCTTCTCACCGGGGAGCTGTTTTTT.

This clonotype was recorded a few times. This chain links TRBV6-1 with TRBJ1-5, with TRBD1 as a possible D gene (5 bases). Germline V gives CDR1 MNHNS, CDR2 SASEGT. The CDR3 covers 13 residues. With 5 bases removed from V and 5 bases from J, the gap between germline ends came to 10 bases. The CDR3 region has the DNA TGTGCCAGCAGTCTCCGGGACCATCAGCCCCAGCATTTT. Its translation is CASSLRDHQPQHF.

This clonotype was seen a handful of times. The rearrangement links TRBV7-3 to TRBJ2-2; 10 positions agree with TRBD2. Germline-derived CDR1 and CDR2 are SGHTA and FQGTGA. Trimming cost V 6 bases and J 5 bases; bases outside gene matches: 6. This CDR3 comprises 15 residues. CDR3 protein: CASRKAGGRTGELFF. CDR3 DNA sequence: TGTGCCAGCAGGAAAGCGGGGGGGCGTACCGGGGAGCTGTTTTTT.

The V gene is TRBV4-3, the J gene TRBJ2-1; perhaps D is TRBD1 or TRBD2 (6 bases each). CDR1 LGHNA and CDR2 YSLEER come from the germline V gene. Trimming stripped 1 base from V and 4 bases from J, with 11 bases between. The CDR3 has 15 amino acids. As DNA, the CDR3 is TGCGCCAGCAGCCAAGTACGGGGGCCTTACAATGAGCAGTTCTTC. As protein: CASSQVRGPYNEQFF.

This clonotype turned up a few times. The V gene is TRBV14, the J gene TRBJ2-1; 10 bases agree with TRBD2. V gave up 3 bases and J gave up 4 bases; unmatched junction bases: 6. The CDR3 length is 16 residues. CDR1 and CDR2 (germline): SGHDN, FVKESK. The CDR3: CASSHLLAGTYNEQFF. The CDR3 DNA reads TGTGCCAGCAGCCACTTACTAGCGGGGACTTACAATGAGCAGTTCTTC.

V and J are TRBV20-1 and TRBJ2-7; either TRBD1 or TRBD2 may fit D (5 bases each). The germline V and J ends were trimmed by 5 bases and 2 bases, with 16 bases remaining between them. Germline CDR1 is DFQATT and CDR2 is SNEGSKA (reference sequence). The CDR3 extends over 14 amino acids. CDR3 residues: CSAHDRDGPYEQYF. The CDR3 nucleotides are TGCAGTGCTCATGATAGGGACGGCCCCTACGAGCAGTACTTC.

This clonotype was counted a few times. This chain uses TRBV7-9 with TRBJ2-5, with a possible D match to TRBD1 (6 bases). The germline gives CDR1 SEHNR, CDR2 FQNEAQ (reference sequence). Trimming removed 2 bases from V and 5 bases from J, with 15 bases in between. This CDR3 spans 15 amino acids. This CDR3 reads CASSLITGSGETQYF. The DNA of the CDR3 is TGTGCCAGCAGCTTAATAACAGGGTCAGGGGAGACCCAGTACTTC.

In the case of this clonotype: This clone may be a read error of a much larger clone one base away. The V gene is TRBV7-9, the J gene TRBJ1-1; TRBD1 agrees at 8 bases. With V trimmed by 7 bases and J by 8 bases, 6 bases remained unmatched. CDR3 size: 12 residues. CDR1 and CDR2 (germline): SEHNR, FQNEAQ (reference sequence). CDR3 loop: CASNRGQAEAFF. CDR3 nucleotides: TGTGCCAGCAACCGGGGACAGGCAGAAGCTTTCTTT.

This clonotype occurred a few times. The V and J genes are TRBV4-3 and TRBJ2-1; the D is unclear. From germline, CDR1 is LGHNA and CDR2 YSLEER. CDR3 length: 14 amino acids. Trimming stripped 1 base from V and 6 bases from J, with 10 bases between. CDR3 loop: CASSQVRESNEQFF. The CDR3 DNA sequence: TGCGCCAGCAGCCAAGTAAGGGAATCCAATGAGCAGTTCTTC.

The chain joins TRBV5-1 to TRBJ1-1; no clear D. This CDR3 region has 14 residues. CDR1 and CDR2 (germline): SGHRS, YFSETQ. The V gene lost 0 bases and the J gene lost 0 bases, with 6 bases spanning the gap. The CDR3 loop is CASSLADLNTEAFF. CDR3 in DNA: TGCGCCAGCAGCTTGGCCGACCTGAACACTGAAGCTTTCTTT.

There are many counts of this clonotype. J is TRBJ2-3 and V is TRBV7-2, with D possibly TRBD2 on 5 matching bases. V was shortened by 1 base and J by 6 bases, with 11 bases between the two germline ends. CDR1 and CDR2 (germline): SGHTA, FQGNSA. This CDR3 spans 14 amino acids. The CDR3 sequence: CASSLVGSADTQYF. The CDR3 nucleotides are TGTGCCAGCAGCTTAGTTGGTAGCGCGGATACGCAGTATTTT.

This chain joins TRBV7-2 and TRBJ2-5, with a possible D match to TRBD1 (6 bases). Trimming pared 5 bases from V and 11 bases from J, leaving 9 bases between. CDR3 length equals 10 residues. Germline CDR1 SGHTA, CDR2 FQGNSA. CDR3: CASSQGGQYF. CDR3 DNA sequence: TGTGCCAGCAGCCAAGGGGGACAGTACTTC.

This clonotype was picked up many times. The chain combines TRBV20-1 with TRBJ2-5; no firm D call. Between the trimmed V and J ends, which lost 4 bases and 3 bases, there was a span of 9 bases. CDR1 is DFQATT and CDR2 is SNEGSKA in the germline V gene (reference sequence). The CDR3 is 12 amino acids. The DNA for the CDR3 is TGCAGTGCTAATCGTAGGAAAGAGACCCAGTACTTC. This gives the protein CSANRRKETQYF.

The gene calls are TRBV18 and TRBJ2-5; 7 bases are a match to TRBD1. The CDR3 loop spans 15 amino acids. The V gene's germline CDR1 is KGHSH and CDR2 LQKENI. Losses at the gene ends were 3 bases for V and 5 bases for J; bases not matched to a gene: 9. CDR3 sequence reads: CASSPGQRRAETQYF. In nucleotides, the CDR3 is TGTGCCAGCTCACCGGGACAGAGGAGAGCGGAGACCCAGTACTTC.